This record concerns one T cell receptor (beta chain) sequence. No antigen is known for it. The CDR3 runs to 16 residues. The germline V gene encodes CDR1 SQVTM and CDR2 ANQGSEA. V lost 6 bases, J lost 0 bases, and 13 bases stayed unmatched. This sample was included in a study of OX40 agonist ivuxolimab in advanced cancers. On the study more broadly: The eligibility criteria allowed prior anti-PD-1, anti-PD-L1 or anti-CTLA-4 therapy, and approximately 40% had some.

Libraries were prepared by immunoSEQ multiplex PCR; TCRdb keeps only in-frame clonotypes and omits some of them. The sample includes around 45,000 clones, 70% to 80% seen only once; the top ten take about 2.4%. At baseline, cycle 4 day 1, and cycle 7 day 1, blood was sampled. Study-level points and caveats: The antigens recognized by the expanded peripheral T cells, that is their antigen specificity, were not determined. The CD4+ and CD8+ T cells in the blood had expanded clonally by week 6 at 0.1 to 3.0 mg/kg.

This chain joins TRBV29-1 and TRBJ2-7, with 8 nucleotides matching TRBD2. This receptor was identified in an adult with an advanced solid tumor such as melanoma, head and neck, liver or kidney cancer. This specimen consisted of CD4+ or CD8+ T cells sorted from blood, obtained in a trial of the OX40 agonist ivuxolimab. CDR3 nucleotides: TGCAGCGTCTCCCCCGCGCTAGCGGGCCCCTCCTACGAGCAGTACTTC. This codes for CSVSPALAGPSYEQYF.